These T cell receptor beta chains were read from a single sample in a study of cytomegalovirus exposure and HLA in healthy donors. Method: immunoSEQ multiplex PCR; TCRdb's copy keeps in-frame clones and lacks some. The sample records over 85,000 clones, around 77% being singletons. The sample comprised PBMCs. These receptors all come from a female donor in good health and CMV-seronegative. CDR3s include the opening cysteine and the closing phenylalanine or tryptophan. Each record gives: V gene, D gene, CDR3 protein. The D gene is left open where the match is weak.

>TRBV15|TRBD1
CATSRTGTGTQLGYTF
>TRBV5-1|-
CASSLAGPSSGNTIYF
>TRBV21-1|-
CASSKAYEKDRGEETQYF
>TRBV30|-
CAWSVRDTQYF
>TRBV7-2|-
CASSLDGAAGNTIYF
>TRBV4-2|-
CASSQVGGKETQYF
>TRBV5-4|TRBD2
CASSGRLAGGSDTQYF
>TRBV28|TRBD1
CASSSPGQASKITDTQYF
>TRBV5-1|TRBD1
CASSVQGSGTTEAFF
>TRBV28|TRBD1
CASSLLGTENTEAFF